This T cell receptor beta chain derives from a study of T cell changes during pregnancy in multiple sclerosis. The CDR3 is 16 residues long. The germline gives CDR1 LGHNA, CDR2 YNFKEQ. J was trimmed by 13 bases and V by 0 bases; bases with no gene match: 13. This table comes from immunoSEQ multiplex PCR, and its TCRdb copy is limited to in-frame clones, with some not included. Of over 30,000 clones listed, around 90% are singletons. This receptor was taken from a female donor with multiple sclerosis, enrolled in a pregnancy study. This chain uses TRBV4-2 with TRBJ2-4; 9 bases fit TRBD2. Sample: CD4+ T cells from peripheral blood mononuclear cells, taken before pregnancy. In DNA form, the CDR3 reads TGTGCCAGCAGCCAAGATCACCCCTCTAGCGGGACCACCCAGTACTTC. This translates into CASSQDHPSSGTTQYF.